This passage covers 19 T cell receptor beta chains from one sample sequenced in a study of glioma-infiltrating T cells. TCR alpha and beta CDR3 regions were amplified from RNA using iRepertoire nested multiplex PCR. Using its own MiXCR run on the multiplex PCR reads, TCRdb lists one record per CDR3 protein. This repertoire shows fewer than 4,000 distinct CDR3 sequences, about nine tenths found once; its top ten account for 26%. The sample comprised glioma tissue, nonneoplastic brain tissue, or PBMCs (not recorded which). The receptors derive from a human donor with low-grade glioma or glioblastoma, undergoing nonglioma brain surgery, or in good health (not recorded which).

Regarding this clonotype: A library made for alpha chains picked up this beta chain off target, so its size means little. This chain links TRBV7-2 with TRBJ2-5; weak D call: TRBD1 (6 bases). The CDR3 is made up of 12 amino acids. Trimming stripped 5 bases from V and 5 bases from J, with 9 bases between. Germline loops: CDR1 SGHTA, CDR2 FQGNSA. The CDR3: CASSNRVETQYF. The CDR3 DNA reads TGTGCCAGCAGCAACAGGGTTGAGACCCAGTACTTC.

On this clonotype itself: Since it is a stray read in a library aimed at alpha chains, this beta chain has a size that is not meaningful. The rearrangement joins TRBV19 to TRBJ2-6; a weak D match, TRBD2 (5 bases). This CDR3 is 16 amino acids long. Trimming pared 5 bases from V and 0 bases from J, leaving 11 bases between. Germline V gene sequence: CDR1 LNHDA, CDR2 SQIVND (reference sequence). The CDR3 sequence is CASSPGLSSGANVLTF. The DNA of the CDR3 is TGTGCCAGTAGTCCCGGACTCAGCTCTGGGGCCAACGTCCTGACTTTC. Supplemented by reference TRBV19 and TRBJ2-6, the full variable domain reads DGGITQSPKYLFRKEGQNVTLSCEQNLNHDAMYWYRQDPGQGLRLIYYSQIVNDFQKGDIAEGYSVSREKKESFPLTVTSAQKNPTAFYLCASSPGLSSGANVLTFGAGSRLTVL.

With respect to this clonotype: This beta chain slipped into a library made for alpha chains as a stray read, so its size is not meaningful. This chain connects TRBV7-2 to TRBJ2-1; D is unresolved. The CDR3 consists of 13 residues. V dropped 4 bases and J dropped 7 bases, with 11 bases sitting between them. Germline V gene data show CDR1 as SGHTA and CDR2 as FQGNSA. In nucleotides, the CDR3 is TGTGCCAGCAGCTCATTGAACGTGAATGAGCAGTTCTTC. It is translated as CASSSLNVNEQFF.

Details on this clonotype: This beta chain lies outside the target of a library built for alpha chains; its clone size means little. J is TRBJ2-7 and V is TRBV6-2 or TRBV6-3, with 8 bases aligning to TRBD2. Germline lookup yields CDR1 MNHEY and CDR2 SVGEGT. V trimming: 7 bases; J trimming: 5 bases; junction bases outside the gene matches: 10. The CDR3 consists of 14 residues. CDR3 loop: CASTPGGDPHEQYF. The CDR3 DNA follows: TGTGCCAGCACCCCGGGGGGGGACCCACACGAGCAGTACTTC.

Only a few counts were recorded for this clonotype. A library made for alpha chains picked up this beta chain off target, so its size means little. The chain combines TRBV28 with TRBJ1-2; D is uncertain. Trimming removed 6 bases at V and 6 bases at J, with 11 bases between. This CDR3 has 12 amino acids. CDR1 is MDHEN, CDR2 SYDVKM, per germline. CDR3 residues: CASSLTRDGYTF. The CDR3, as DNA: TGTGCCAGCAGCTTAACCAGAGATGGCTACACCTTC.

Concerning this clonotype: This beta chain is a stray sequence in a library constructed for alpha chains; its clone size is not meaningful. The chain uses TRBV6-2 or TRBV6-3 and TRBJ2-1; TRBD1 matches at 8 bases. The junction had 2 bases not matched to a gene; V was cut back by 3 bases and J by 1 base. The CDR3 totals 15 residues. Per germline, CDR1 MNHEY and CDR2 SVGEGT. Here the CDR3 DNA reads TGTGCCAGCAGTTATACAGGGGGTTCCTACAATGAGCAGTTCTTC. Translated: CASSYTGGSYNEQFF.

This clonotype was seen only once. Lacking the conserved final phenylalanine or tryptophan, this CDR3 likely reflects a read error. This beta chain turned up in a library designed for alpha chains; as an off-target read, its abundance says little. The chain links TRBV20-1 to TRBJ1-2; D is ambiguous. The CDR3 contains 15 residues. The V gene's germline CDR1 is DFQATT and CDR2 SNEGSKA (reference sequence). The CDR3, as DNA: TGCAGTGATAGAGGGCTCGGGGTTTGGGGCTATGGCTACACCCTC. Its protein is CSDRGLGVWGYGYTL.

As to this clonotype: Because this beta chain is a stray read in a library intended to capture alpha chains, its abundance should not be given much weight. This chain connects TRBV20-1 to TRBJ1-2; 7 nucleotides match TRBD1. Unmatched junction bases numbered 5, after V lost 6 bases and J lost 4 bases. This CDR3 is 12 amino acids long. CDR1 and CDR2 from the germline V gene are DFQATT and SNEGSKA (reference sequence). CDR3 residues: CSARQGGYGYTF. CDR3 in DNA: TGCAGTGCCCGTCAGGGGGGCTATGGCTACACCTTC.

In its sample, this clonotype was seen once. An end of the junction does not agree with germline; a read error may underlie this. This beta chain appears as a stray read in a library generated for alpha chains; its size is not informative. CDR3 sequence (DNA): TGTGCCAGCAGTTCGTCAGGGGGAGGTTTCTATGGCTACACCTTC. Its translation: CASSSSGGGFYGYTF. The chain combines TRBV10-2 with TRBJ1-2, with 7 bases fitting TRBD1. The CDR3 is 15 amino acids. Germline values: CDR1 WSHSY, CDR2 SAAADI.

This clonotype was recorded a few times. With the library built for alpha chains, this beta chain is off target and its frequency is not meaningful. The rearrangement joins TRBV6-1 to TRBJ2-1, with no clear D. Looked up from germline, CDR1 is MNHNS and CDR2 is SASEGT. V lost 6 bases to trimming and J lost 5 bases, with 17 bases between them. CDR3 length: 15 residues. Written as DNA, the CDR3 is TGTGCCAGCAGCTCTCTTTACCAGTCGAACAATGAGCAGTTCTTC. Translation: CASSSLYQSNNEQFF.

In regard to this clonotype: Because this beta chain is a stray read in a library intended to capture alpha chains, its abundance should not be given much weight. The chain links TRBV3-1 to TRBJ2-3; D gene uncertain. The CDR3 length is 15 residues. The V gene's germline CDR1 is LGHDT and CDR2 YNNKEL (reference sequence). Trimming cost V 0 bases and J 3 bases, with 10 bases left between them. Here the CDR3 reads CASSQDGVMTDTQYF. The CDR3 DNA is TGTGCCAGCAGCCAAGATGGCGTCATGACAGATACGCAGTATTTT.

On this clonotype itself: Within a library made for alpha chains, this beta chain is off target, and its count is uninformative. The chain couples TRBV20-1 to TRBJ1-1; 7 bases are shared with TRBD1. V was clipped by 2 bases and J by 6 bases; unmatched bases: 3. The CDR3 has 12 residues. CDR1 is DFQATT and CDR2 is SNEGSKA in the germline V gene (reference sequence). The CDR3 coding sequence is TGCAGTGCTAGACCGACAGGGTCTGAAGCTTTCTTT. This encodes CSARPTGSEAFF.

About this clonotype: Since it is a stray read in a library aimed at alpha chains, this beta chain has a size that is not meaningful. This chain uses TRBV6-5 with TRBJ2-3; D not certain. Matching the DNA end better, TRBJ2-5 makes the J call doubtful. CDR1 is MNHEY, CDR2 SVGAGI, per germline. The CDR3 length is 15 residues. This chain's CDR3 is CASSYIVEDQETQYF. CDR3 in DNA: TGTGCCAGCAGTTACATCGTCGAGGACCAAGAGACCCAGTACTTC.

A remark on this clonotype: This beta chain appears as a stray read in a library generated for alpha chains; its size is not informative. This sequence joins TRBV28 and TRBJ2-3; 15 nucleotides match TRBD2. This CDR3 spans 21 amino acids. The J segment lost 0 bases and the V segment lost 2 bases, leaving 12 bases of the junction unmatched. Germline V lookup: CDR1 MDHEN, CDR2 SYDVKM. CDR3 bases: TGTGCCAGCAGTTTAACGCCGGGACTAGCGGGGGGATCGATTAGCACAGATACGCAGTATTTT. Translation gives CASSLTPGLAGGSISTDTQYF. Using reference TRBV28 and TRBJ2-3 for the parts outside the CDR3, the full variable domain is DVKVTQSSRYLVKRTGEKVFLECVQDMDHENMFWYRQDPGLGLRLIYFSYDVKMKEKGDIPEGYSVSREKKERFSLILESASTNQTSMYLCASSLTPGLAGGSISTDTQYFGPGTRLTVL.

In the case of this clonotype: The size of this beta chain means little, since it is a stray read in a library made for alpha chains. CDR3 in DNA: TGTGCCAGCAGTTACCGTCCGGGACTAGCTCCGAATGAGCAGTTCTTC. It codes for CASSYRPGLAPNEQFF. This rearrangement joins TRBV6-5 to TRBJ2-1; 9 nucleotides match TRBD2. The germline CDR1 and CDR2 sequences are MNHEY and SVGAGI. CDR3 size: 16 residues. Losses at the gene ends were 2 bases for V and 7 bases for J; bases not matched to a gene: 9.

Of note for this clonotype: For a library built for alpha chains, this beta chain is a stray read; little rests on its size. The chain uses TRBV4-1 and TRBJ2-2; 7 nucleotides line up with TRBD1. CDR1 and CDR2 from the germline V gene are MGHRA and YSYEKL. The CDR3 sequence is 16 residues long. The ends lost 1 base at V and 4 bases at J; junction bases unmatched: 6. For the CDR3, the DNA is TGCGCCAGCAGCCAAGGGATAGGGGGCCTCACCGGGGAGCTGTTTTTT. Its translation: CASSQGIGGLTGELFF.

A remark on this clonotype: Little can be read into the size of this beta chain, an off-target read in a library designed for alpha chains. J is TRBJ2-7 and V is TRBV6-1; TRBD2 is a possible D gene (6 bases). Trimming stripped 5 bases from V and 0 bases from J, with 14 bases between. CDR1 and CDR2 (germline): MNHNS, SASEGT. This CDR3 region has 15 residues. Written as DNA, the CDR3 is TGTGCCAGCAGTTCCCGACGGGAGACCTCCTACGAGCAGTACTTC. This sequence encodes CASSSRRETSYEQYF.

Points on this clonotype: This beta chain is a stray read from a library made for alpha chains; its abundance is not meaningful. The chain is built from TRBV6-1 and TRBJ2-1, with a tentative D call TRBD2 (5 bases). Trimming took 5 bases from V and 0 from J, leaving 14 bases between them. Germline-derived CDR1 and CDR2 are MNHNS and SASEGT. The CDR3 spans 16 residues. Here the CDR3 reads CASSPPGLSSYNEQFF. CDR3 bases: TGTGCCAGCAGTCCGCCCGGACTTAGCTCCTACAATGAGCAGTTCTTC.

On this clonotype: This beta chain is an unintended read in a library built for alpha chains; its size means little. CDR3 amino acids: CATSRDGGGEQYF. CDR3 bases: TGTGCCACCAGCAGAGATGGGGGAGGCGAGCAGTACTTC. The chain recombines TRBV15 with TRBJ2-7; perhaps TRBD2 as D (6 bases). Trimming removed 0 bases from V and 6 bases from J, with 9 bases in between. CDR3 length: 13 amino acids. Per the germline V gene, CDR1 is LNHNV and CDR2 is YYDKDF (reference sequence).